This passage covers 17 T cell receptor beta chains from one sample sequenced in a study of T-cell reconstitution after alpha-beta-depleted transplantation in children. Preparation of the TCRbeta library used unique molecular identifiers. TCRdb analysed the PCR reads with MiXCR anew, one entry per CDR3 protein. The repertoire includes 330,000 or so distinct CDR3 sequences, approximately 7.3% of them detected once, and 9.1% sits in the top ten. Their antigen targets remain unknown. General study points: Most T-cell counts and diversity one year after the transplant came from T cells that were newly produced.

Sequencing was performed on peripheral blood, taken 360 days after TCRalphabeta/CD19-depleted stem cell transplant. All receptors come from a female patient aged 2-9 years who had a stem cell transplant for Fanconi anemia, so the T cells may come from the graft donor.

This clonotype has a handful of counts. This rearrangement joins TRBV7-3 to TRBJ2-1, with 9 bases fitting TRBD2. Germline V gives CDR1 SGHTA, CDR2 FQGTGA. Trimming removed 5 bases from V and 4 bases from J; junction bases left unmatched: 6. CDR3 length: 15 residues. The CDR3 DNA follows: TGTGCCAGCAGCCAAACTAGCGGGCCATACAATGAGCAGTTCTTC. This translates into CASSQTSGPYNEQFF.

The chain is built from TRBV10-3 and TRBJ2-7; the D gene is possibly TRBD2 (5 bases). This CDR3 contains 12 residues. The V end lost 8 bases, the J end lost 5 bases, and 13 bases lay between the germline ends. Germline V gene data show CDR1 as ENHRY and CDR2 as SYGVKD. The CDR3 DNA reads TGTGCCATCGGGAAGGACTCTGACGAGCAGTACGTC. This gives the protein CAIGKDSDEQYV.

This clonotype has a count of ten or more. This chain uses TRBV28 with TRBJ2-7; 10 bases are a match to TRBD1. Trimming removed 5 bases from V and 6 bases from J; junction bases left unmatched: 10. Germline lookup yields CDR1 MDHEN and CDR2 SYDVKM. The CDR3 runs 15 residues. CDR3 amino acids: CASSPRQGASIEQYV. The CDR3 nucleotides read TGTGCCAGCAGTCCTAGACAGGGGGCCTCCATCGAGCAGTACGTC.

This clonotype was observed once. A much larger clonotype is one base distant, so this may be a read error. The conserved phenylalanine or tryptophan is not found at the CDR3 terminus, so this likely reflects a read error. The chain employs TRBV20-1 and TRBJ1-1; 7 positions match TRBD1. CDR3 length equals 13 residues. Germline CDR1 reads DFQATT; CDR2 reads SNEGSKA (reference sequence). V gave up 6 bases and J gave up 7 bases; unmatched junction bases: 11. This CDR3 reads CSAELRTGLEAFL. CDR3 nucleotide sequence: TGCAGTGCAGAATTACGGACAGGCCTTGAAGCTTTCCTT.

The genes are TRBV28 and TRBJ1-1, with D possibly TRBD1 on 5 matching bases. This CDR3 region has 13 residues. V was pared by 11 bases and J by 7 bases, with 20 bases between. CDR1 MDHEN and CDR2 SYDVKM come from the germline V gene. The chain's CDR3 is CAFSFNRGDEAFF. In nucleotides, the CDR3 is TGTGCCTTCAGTTTTAACCGAGGGGATGAAGCTTTCTTT.

CDR3 DNA: TGTGCCAGCAGTAGAGGGACTAGCGGGGGGATTGCAGATACGCAGTATTTT. It is translated as CASSRGTSGGIADTQYF. This rearrangement joins TRBV6-1 to TRBJ2-3; 15 positions match TRBD2. The CDR3 extends over 17 amino acids. With V trimmed by 5 bases and J by 4 bases, 7 bases remained unmatched. In germline, CDR1 is MNHNS, CDR2 SASEGT.

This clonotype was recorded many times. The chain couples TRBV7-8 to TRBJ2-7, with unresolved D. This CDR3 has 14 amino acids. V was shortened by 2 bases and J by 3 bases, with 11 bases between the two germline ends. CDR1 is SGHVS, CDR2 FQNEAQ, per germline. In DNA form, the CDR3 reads TGTGCCAGCAGCTTAAGCGCCCCCCTCTACGAGCAGTACTTC. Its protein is CASSLSAPLYEQYF.

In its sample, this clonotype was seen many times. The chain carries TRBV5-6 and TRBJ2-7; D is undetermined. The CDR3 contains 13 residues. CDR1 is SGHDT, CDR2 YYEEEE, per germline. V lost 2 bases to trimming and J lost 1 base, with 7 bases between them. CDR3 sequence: CASSFVGSYEQYF. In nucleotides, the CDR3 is TGTGCCAGCAGCTTTGTCGGTTCCTACGAGCAGTACTTC.

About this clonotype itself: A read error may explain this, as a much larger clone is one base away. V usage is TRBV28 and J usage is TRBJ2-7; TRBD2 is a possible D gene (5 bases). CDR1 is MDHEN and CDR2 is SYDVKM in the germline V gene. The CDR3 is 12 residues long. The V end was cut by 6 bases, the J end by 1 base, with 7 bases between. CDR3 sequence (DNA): TGTGCCAGCAGATCGGGATCCTACGAGCAGTACTTC. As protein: CASRSGSYEQYF. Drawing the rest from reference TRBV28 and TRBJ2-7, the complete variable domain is DVKVTQSSRYLVKRTGEKVFLECVQDMDHENMFWYRQDPGLGLRLIYFSYDVKMKEKGDIPEGYSVSREKKERFSLILESASTNQTSMYLCASRSGSYEQYFGPGTRLTVT.

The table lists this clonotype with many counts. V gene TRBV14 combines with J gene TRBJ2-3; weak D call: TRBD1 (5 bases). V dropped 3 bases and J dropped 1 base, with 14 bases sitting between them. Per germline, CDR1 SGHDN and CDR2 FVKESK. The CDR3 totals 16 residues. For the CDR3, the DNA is TGTGCCAGCAGCCACCCAGGGTTATTGGGCACAGATACGCAGTATTTT. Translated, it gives CASSHPGLLGTDTQYF. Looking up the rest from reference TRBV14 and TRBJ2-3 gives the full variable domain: EAGVTQFPSHSVIEKGQTVTLRCDPISGHDNLYWYRRVMGKEIKFLLHFVKESKQDESGMPNNRFLAERTGGTYSTLKVQPAELEDSGVYFCASSHPGLLGTDTQYFGPGTRLTVL.

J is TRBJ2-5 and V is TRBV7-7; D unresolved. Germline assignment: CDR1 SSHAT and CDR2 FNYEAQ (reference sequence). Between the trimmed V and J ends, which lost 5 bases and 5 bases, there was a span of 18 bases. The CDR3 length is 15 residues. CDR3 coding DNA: TGTGCCAGCAGCCCCGCTTCTTTGGGAAGGGAGACCCAGTACTTC. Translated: CASSPASLGRETQYF.

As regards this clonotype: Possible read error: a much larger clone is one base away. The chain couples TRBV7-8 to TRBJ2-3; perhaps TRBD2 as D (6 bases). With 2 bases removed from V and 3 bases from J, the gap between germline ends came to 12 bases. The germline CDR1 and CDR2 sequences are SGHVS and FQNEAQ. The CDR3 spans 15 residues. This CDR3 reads CASSLWDSRTDTQYF. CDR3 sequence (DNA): TGTGCCAGCAGCTTATGGGACTCTAGAACAGATACGCAGTATTTT.

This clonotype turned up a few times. The CDR3 DNA sequence: TGTGCCAGCAGTTCGATGGGCTATGGCTACACCTTC. It is translated as CASSSMGYGYTF. The chain couples TRBV28 to TRBJ1-2; D not resolved. The CDR3 extends over 12 amino acids. V dropped 4 bases and J dropped 4 bases, with 7 bases sitting between them. Per germline, CDR1 MDHEN and CDR2 SYDVKM.

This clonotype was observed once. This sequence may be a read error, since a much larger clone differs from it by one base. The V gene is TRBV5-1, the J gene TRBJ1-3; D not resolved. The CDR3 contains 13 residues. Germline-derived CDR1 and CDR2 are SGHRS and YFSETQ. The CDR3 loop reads CASREGAGSTIYF. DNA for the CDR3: TGCGCCAGCAGAGAGGGAGCTGGAAGCACCATATATTTT.

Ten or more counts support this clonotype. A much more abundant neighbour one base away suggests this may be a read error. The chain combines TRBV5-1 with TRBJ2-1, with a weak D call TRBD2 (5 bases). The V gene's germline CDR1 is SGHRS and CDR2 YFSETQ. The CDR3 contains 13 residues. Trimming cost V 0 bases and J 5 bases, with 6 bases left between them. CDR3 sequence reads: CASSLGENNEQFF. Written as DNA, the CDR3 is TGCGCCAGCAGCTTGGGGGAGAACAATGAGCAGTTCTTC.

CDR3 in amino acids: CASSFARPGGAGELFF. CDR3 coding DNA: TGTGCCAGCAGTTTCGCCCGTCCTGGAGGTGCCGGGGAGCTGTTTTTT. This chain joins TRBV6-2 or TRBV6-3 and TRBJ2-2; D might be TRBD2 (5 bases). The CDR3 is 16 amino acids. From germline, CDR1 is MNHEY and CDR2 SVGEGT. Trimming removed 4 bases from V and 6 bases from J, with 18 bases in between.

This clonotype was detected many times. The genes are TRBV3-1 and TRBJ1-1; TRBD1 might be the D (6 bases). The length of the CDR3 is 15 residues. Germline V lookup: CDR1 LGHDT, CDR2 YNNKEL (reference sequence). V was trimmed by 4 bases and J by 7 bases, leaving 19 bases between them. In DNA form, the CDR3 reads TGTGCCAGCAGCCCGCTACAGGGAGCGGTGATTGAAGCTTTCTTT. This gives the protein CASSPLQGAVIEAFF. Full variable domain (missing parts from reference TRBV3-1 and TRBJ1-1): DTAVSQTPKYLVTQMGNDKSIKCEQNLGHDTMYWYKQDSKKFLKIMFSYNNKELIINETVPNRFSPKSPDKAHLNLHINSLELGDSAVYFCASSPLQGAVIEAFFGQGTRLTVV.